The T cell receptor beta chain under discussion was sequenced for a study of OX40 agonist ivuxolimab in advanced cancers. Study-wide background: Among those enrolled, mean age was about 62 years (range roughly 20 to 85) and 75% to 85% were male. The study, taken as a whole, reports: It was also the case that some nonresponders had low normalized T-cell clonal expansion. CD8+ T cells showed, on average, more clonal expansion than CD4+ cells.

On this clone: Its antigen is not identified.

Assay: immunoSEQ multiplex PCR; the TCRdb copy retains only in-frame clones and omits some. The sample carries approximately 82,000 clones, approximately 88% recorded once. Enrollment shut out patients with autoimmune disease history or systemic immunosuppression. Germline CDR1 and CDR2: SGHVS and FNYEAQ. This CDR3 contains 17 residues. The TCR comes from an adult with an advanced solid tumor such as melanoma, head and neck, liver or kidney cancer. Here the sequenced sample was CD4+ or CD8+ T cells sorted from blood, taken in a trial of the OX40 agonist ivuxolimab. V is TRBV7-6 and J is TRBJ2-5; 10 nucleotides line up with TRBD1. Gene TRBJ2-7 matches the end of the DNA better, so the J call may be wrong. The DNA of the CDR3 is TGTGCCAGCAGCGTAATCCCCGCGGGACAGGGGAACTACGAGCAGTACTTC. It is translated as CASSVIPAGQGNYEQYF.